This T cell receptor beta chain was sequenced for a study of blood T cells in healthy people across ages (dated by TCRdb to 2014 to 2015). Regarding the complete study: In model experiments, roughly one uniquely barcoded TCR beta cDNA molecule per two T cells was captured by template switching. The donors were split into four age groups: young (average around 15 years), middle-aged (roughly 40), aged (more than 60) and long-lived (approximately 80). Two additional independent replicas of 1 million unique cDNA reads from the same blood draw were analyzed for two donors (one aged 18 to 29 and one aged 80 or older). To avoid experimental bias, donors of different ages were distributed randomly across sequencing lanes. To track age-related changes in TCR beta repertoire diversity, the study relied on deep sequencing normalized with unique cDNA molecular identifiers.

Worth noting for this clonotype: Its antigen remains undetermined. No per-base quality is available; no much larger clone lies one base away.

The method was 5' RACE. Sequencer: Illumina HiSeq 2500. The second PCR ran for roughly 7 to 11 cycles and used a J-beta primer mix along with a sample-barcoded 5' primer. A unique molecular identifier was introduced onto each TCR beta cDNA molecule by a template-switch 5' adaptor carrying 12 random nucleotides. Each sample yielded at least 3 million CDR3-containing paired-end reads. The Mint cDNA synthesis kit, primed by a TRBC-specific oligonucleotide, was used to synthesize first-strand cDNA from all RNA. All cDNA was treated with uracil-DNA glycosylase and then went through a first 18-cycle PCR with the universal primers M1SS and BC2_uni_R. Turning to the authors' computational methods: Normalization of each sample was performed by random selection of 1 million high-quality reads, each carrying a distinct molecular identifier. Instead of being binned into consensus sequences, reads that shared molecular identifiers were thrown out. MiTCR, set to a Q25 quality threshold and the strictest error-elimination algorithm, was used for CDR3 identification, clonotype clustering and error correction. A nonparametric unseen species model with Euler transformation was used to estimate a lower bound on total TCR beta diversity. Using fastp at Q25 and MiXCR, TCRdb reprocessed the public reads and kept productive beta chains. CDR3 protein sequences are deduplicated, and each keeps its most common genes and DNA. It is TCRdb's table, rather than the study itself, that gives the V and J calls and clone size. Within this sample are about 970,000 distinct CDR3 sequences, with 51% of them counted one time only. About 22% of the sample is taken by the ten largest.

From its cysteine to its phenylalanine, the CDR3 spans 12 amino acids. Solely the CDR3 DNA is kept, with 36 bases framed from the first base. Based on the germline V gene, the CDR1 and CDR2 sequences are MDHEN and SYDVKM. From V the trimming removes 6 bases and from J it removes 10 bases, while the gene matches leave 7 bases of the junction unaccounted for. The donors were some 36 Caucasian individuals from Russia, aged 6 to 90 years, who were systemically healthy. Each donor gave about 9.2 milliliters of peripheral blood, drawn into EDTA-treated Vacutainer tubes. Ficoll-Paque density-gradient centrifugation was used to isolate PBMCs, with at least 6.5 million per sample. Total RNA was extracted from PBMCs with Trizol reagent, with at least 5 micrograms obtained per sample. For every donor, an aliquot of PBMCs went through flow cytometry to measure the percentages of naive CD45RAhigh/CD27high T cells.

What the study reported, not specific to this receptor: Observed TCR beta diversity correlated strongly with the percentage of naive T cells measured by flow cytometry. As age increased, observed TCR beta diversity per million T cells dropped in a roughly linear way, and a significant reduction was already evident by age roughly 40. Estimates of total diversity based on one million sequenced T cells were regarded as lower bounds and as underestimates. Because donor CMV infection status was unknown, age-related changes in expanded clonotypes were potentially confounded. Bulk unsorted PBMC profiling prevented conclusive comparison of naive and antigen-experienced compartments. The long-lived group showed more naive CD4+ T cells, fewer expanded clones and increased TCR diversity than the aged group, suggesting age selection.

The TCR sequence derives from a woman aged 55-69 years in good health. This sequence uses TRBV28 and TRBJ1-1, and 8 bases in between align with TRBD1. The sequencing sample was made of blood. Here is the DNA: TGTGCCAGCAGAGGGACAGGCCAAGGAGCTTTCTTT. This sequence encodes CASRGTGQGAFF.